A selection of T cell receptor beta chains follows, all from one sample in a study of blood T cell repertoires in COVID-19. TCRdb's table, derived via immunoSEQ multiplex PCR, lists solely in-frame clones and lacks some. The table lists roughly 160,000 clones, 80% to 90% of them singletons. The source material was peripheral blood. These TCRs come from a man aged 55 to 70 with acute or convalescent COVID-19. Each CDR3 is given without its conserved first and last residue. A D gene is named only where the DNA matches it firmly. Not every row has a clone size; where given, it reads once, few, many or a size class.

j_gene: TRBJ2-1; d_gene: TRBD1; abundance: once; v_gene: TRBV28; CDR3aa: ASNYRGAYNEQF
j_gene: TRBJ2-7; d_gene: TRBD2; abundance: NA; v_gene: TRBV19; CDR3aa: ASQTAGGSSYEQY
j_gene: TRBJ1-6; d_gene: NA; abundance: NA; v_gene: TRBV27; CDR3aa: ASSGLTYNSPLH
j_gene: TRBJ1-5; d_gene: TRBD1; abundance: few; v_gene: TRBV13; CDR3aa: ASSLGTGGSNQPQH
j_gene: TRBJ2-7; d_gene: TRBD2; abundance: NA; v_gene: TRBV7-3; CDR3aa: ASSPWGGYEQY
j_gene: TRBJ1-2; d_gene: NA; abundance: NA; v_gene: TRBV28; CDR3aa: ASSSRSRGPYGYT
j_gene: TRBJ2-1; d_gene: NA; abundance: once; v_gene: TRBV24-1; CDR3aa: ATSDWTEYNEQF
j_gene: TRBJ2-7; d_gene: NA; abundance: NA; v_gene: TRBV19; CDR3aa: ASSAREYEQY
j_gene: TRBJ1-1; d_gene: NA; abundance: NA; v_gene: TRBV3-1/TRBV3-2; CDR3aa: ASSQRGGGGTEAF
j_gene: TRBJ1-1; d_gene: NA; abundance: NA; v_gene: TRBV30; CDR3aa: AWGTSMNTEAF
j_gene: TRBJ1-2; d_gene: TRBD1; abundance: NA; v_gene: TRBV19; CDR3aa: ASSTSTGNPNYGYT
j_gene: TRBJ2-3; d_gene: TRBD1; abundance: NA; v_gene: TRBV15; CDR3aa: ATSRGNRGPDTQY
j_gene: TRBJ1-6; d_gene: TRBD1; abundance: few; v_gene: TRBV27; CDR3aa: ASSPDAGGYNSPLH
j_gene: TRBJ1-5; d_gene: TRBD1; abundance: NA; v_gene: TRBV24-1; CDR3aa: ATSDSTWDRGNQPQH
j_gene: TRBJ2-1; d_gene: NA; abundance: NA; v_gene: TRBV11-3; CDR3aa: ASSLGQGGAHEQF
j_gene: TRBJ2-7; d_gene: NA; abundance: NA; v_gene: TRBV5-1; CDR3aa: ASSLSPTESYEQY
j_gene: TRBJ2-7; d_gene: TRBD2; abundance: NA; v_gene: TRBV28; CDR3aa: ASSLGGREWY
j_gene: TRBJ1-1; d_gene: TRBD1; abundance: NA; v_gene: TRBV2; CDR3aa: ASSGKTGEDAEAF
j_gene: TRBJ2-4; d_gene: NA; abundance: NA; v_gene: TRBV2; CDR3aa: ASLDARNIQY
j_gene: TRBJ2-3; d_gene: NA; abundance: NA; v_gene: TRBV5-5; CDR3aa: ASSLGQHSSRDTQY
j_gene: TRBJ2-1; d_gene: TRBD2; abundance: NA; v_gene: TRBV7-6; CDR3aa: ASSAGTSVYNEQF
j_gene: TRBJ2-1; d_gene: NA; abundance: few; v_gene: TRBV7-3; CDR3aa: ASSLYVTSGQF
j_gene: TRBJ2-5; d_gene: NA; abundance: NA; v_gene: TRBV28; CDR3aa: ASSFPAGGATQY
j_gene: TRBJ2-4; d_gene: TRBD1; abundance: NA; v_gene: TRBV6-5; CDR3aa: ASSSGTDQNIQY